Listed here are 6 T cell receptor beta chains from one sample, sequenced in a study of T-cell reconstitution after alpha-beta-depleted transplantation in children. Preparation of the TCRbeta library was carried out with unique molecular identifiers. MiXCR, applied by TCRdb to the PCR reads, yields one record per CDR3 protein. This table holds approximately 1,000,000 distinct CDR3 sequences, around 30% found once. Sequencing was performed on PBMCs, mostly from graft donor cells, taken 360 days after TCRalphabeta/CD19-depleted stem cell transplant. The receptor source for this set is a boy younger than two who had a stem cell transplant for SCID, so the T cells may come from the graft donor.

This clonotype appeared a few times. The V gene is TRBV29-1, the J gene TRBJ2-5; perhaps TRBD2 as D (5 bases). The CDR3 spans 13 residues. Germline CDR1 is SQVTM and CDR2 is ANQGSEA. Trimming removed 6 bases from V and 1 base from J, with 12 bases in between. The CDR3 loop reads CSVGLALQETQYF. The CDR3 DNA sequence: TGCAGCGTCGGCCTAGCTCTCCAAGAGACCCAGTACTTC.

In its sample, this clonotype was seen a few times. The gene calls are TRBV4-2 and TRBJ2-7; 10 nucleotides line up with TRBD2. The trim removed 4 bases at V and 2 bases at J, leaving 5 bases unmatched. There are 15 residues in the CDR3. CDR1 and CDR2 (germline): LGHNA, YNFKEQ. This chain's CDR3 is CASSPSGLAAYEQYF. The CDR3 bases are TGTGCCAGCAGCCCCTCAGGACTAGCGGCCTACGAGCAGTACTTC.

The rearrangement joins TRBV28 to TRBJ2-7; 9 bases map to TRBD1. Per germline, CDR1 MDHEN and CDR2 SYDVKM. With 5 bases clipped from V and 5 bases from J, the junction kept 16 bases outside the gene matches. The CDR3 contains 17 residues. The CDR3 is CASSIIRSEGQGDEQYF. The CDR3 nucleotides are TGTGCCAGCAGTATTATCCGCTCAGAGGGACAGGGTGACGAGCAGTACTTC.

The V call is TRBV11-1, the J call TRBJ2-3; 7 bases line up with TRBD1. V dropped 2 bases and J dropped 3; count of bases not matched to a gene: 8. Germline V gene data show CDR1 as SGHAT and CDR2 as FQDESV (reference sequence). This CDR3 comprises 16 residues. The CDR3: CASSLWTGTRTDTQYF. DNA of the CDR3: TGTGCCAGCAGCTTATGGACAGGCACGAGGACAGATACGCAGTATTTT.

This clonotype was recorded a few times. DNA for the CDR3: TGTGCCAGCAGCGGCCGGGGTTCGCGCACAGATACGCAGTATTTT. This sequence encodes CASSGRGSRTDTQYF. The chain is built from TRBV5-5 and TRBJ2-3, with a possible D match to TRBD2 (5 bases). Germline V gene sequence: CDR1 SGHKS, CDR2 YYEKEE (reference sequence). Trimming took off 4 bases at V and 1 base at J, with 13 bases between the two ends. This CDR3 has 15 amino acids.

This clonotype has a handful of counts. V gene TRBV20-1 combines with J gene TRBJ1-3; D might be TRBD1 (5 bases). Trimming removed 3 bases from V and 4 bases from J, with 16 bases in between. The CDR3 runs 15 residues. CDR1 is DFQATT and CDR2 is SNEGSKA in the germline V gene (reference sequence). CDR3 sequence: CSASEPRQKGNTIYF. CDR3 bases: TGCAGTGCTAGCGAGCCCCGACAGAAAGGAAACACCATATATTTT.